These 27 T cell receptor beta chains originate from one sample sequenced in a study of blood T cell repertoires in COVID-19. The assay was immunoSEQ multiplex PCR, and TCRdb's table has in-frame clones only and misses some. The sample shows 60,000 or so clones, roughly nine tenths of them seen only once. Sample: peripheral blood. The receptors come from a man between 60 and 75 years old with acute or convalescent COVID-19.

CDR3: CASSQGQGRGYTF. The CDR3 region has the DNA TGTGCCAGCAGCCAAGGTCAGGGTCGGGGCTACACCTTC. The V call is TRBV3-1 (or the pseudogene TRBV3-2), the J call TRBJ1-2, with D possibly TRBD1 on 5 matching bases. V shed 1 base and J shed 8 bases, with 11 bases lying between them. The CDR3 covers 13 residues. CDR1 and CDR2 (germline): LGHDT, YNNKEL (reference sequence).

CDR3 sequence: CASSEVTIGTPGNTIYF. CDR3 nucleotides: TGTGCCAGCAGTGAAGTGACAATCGGGACACCTGGAAACACCATATATTTT. This chain joins TRBV6-1 and TRBJ1-3, with a weak D call TRBD1 (6 bases). V gave up 1 base and J gave up 2 bases, with 15 bases separating them. Germline V CDR1 and CDR2: MNHNS, SASEGT. This CDR3 is built from 17 residues.

J is TRBJ2-3 and V is TRBV5-1; 9 bases are a match to TRBD1. CDR3 length: 16 amino acids. After removal of 3 bases from V and 1 base from J, the junction contained 6 bases not matched to a gene. Looked up from germline, CDR1 is SGHRS and CDR2 is YFSETQ. CDR3 nucleotides: TGCGCCAGCAGCTGGGACCGGGACAGGGGCACAGATACGCAGTATTTT. Its translation: CASSWDRDRGTDTQYF.

The CDR3 loop reads CSASKQGSNQPQHF. Here the CDR3 DNA reads TGCAGTGCTAGTAAGCAGGGTAGCAATCAGCCCCAGCATTTT. V is TRBV20-1 and J is TRBJ1-5; D is possibly TRBD1 (5 bases). The germline V gene has CDR1 DFQATT and CDR2 SNEGSKA (reference sequence). The CDR3 loop spans 14 amino acids. V was cut by 3 bases and J by 0 bases, with 9 bases left in between.

The chain combines TRBV4-1 with TRBJ1-3; D gene ambiguous. The CDR3 has 17 amino acids. Germline CDR1 and CDR2: MGHRA and YSYEKL. V was shortened by 3 bases and J by 0 bases, with 15 bases between the two germline ends. CDR3 sequence: CASSQTGLTGSGNTIYF. The CDR3 DNA sequence: TGCGCCAGCAGCCAGACCGGACTGACCGGCTCTGGAAACACCATATATTTT.

This sequence joins TRBV20-1 and TRBJ1-2; D is undetermined. This CDR3 comprises 13 residues. The V gene's germline CDR1 is DFQATT and CDR2 SNEGSKA (reference sequence). The V gene lost 3 bases and the J gene lost 10 bases, with 18 bases spanning the gap. In DNA form, the CDR3 reads TGCAGTGCTAGTGATTGGGCGCTGGGTTTCTACACCTTC. It yields the protein CSASDWALGFYTF.

This sequence joins TRBV5-4 and TRBJ1-1; maybe TRBD1 (6 bases). With 0 bases removed from V and 2 bases from J, the gap between germline ends came to 8 bases. This CDR3 comprises 14 residues. Looked up from germline, CDR1 is SGHNT and CDR2 is YYREEE (reference sequence). The CDR3 here is CASSLGGGNTEAFF. As DNA, the CDR3 is TGTGCCAGCAGCTTGGGTGGGGGCAACACTGAAGCTTTCTTT. Full variable domain (missing parts from reference TRBV5-4 and TRBJ1-1): ETGVTQSPTHLIKTRGQQVTLRCSSQSGHNTVSWYQQALGQGPQFIFQYYREEENGRGNFPPRFSGLQFPNYSSELNVNALELDDSALYLCASSLGGGNTEAFFGQGTRLTVV.

This chain joins TRBV9 and TRBJ2-4; 7 bases fit TRBD2. Germline V CDR1 and CDR2: SGDLS, YYNGEE. The CDR3 sequence is 14 residues long. V was pared by 3 bases and J by 4 bases, with 4 bases of the junction left unmatched. CDR3 protein: CASSGGGSKNIQYF. The CDR3 region has the DNA TGTGCCAGCAGCGGCGGGGGTTCTAAAAACATTCAGTACTTC.

The gene calls are TRBV4-1 and TRBJ1-1, with D unresolved. The CDR3 is made up of 14 amino acids. Germline lookup yields CDR1 MGHRA and CDR2 YSYEKL. V lost 5 bases and J 1 base, leaving 11 bases between the germline ends. CDR3 in amino acids: CASSFRHTNTEAFF. The CDR3 DNA reads TGCGCCAGCAGCTTCCGACACACGAACACTGAAGCTTTCTTT.

The chain combines TRBV5-8 with TRBJ2-4; perhaps TRBD1 as D (6 bases). The germline V and J ends were trimmed by 6 bases and 12 bases, with 16 bases remaining between them. The CDR3 consists of 12 residues. Germline CDR1 is SGHTS and CDR2 is YDEGEE. The DNA for the CDR3 is TGTGCCAGCATGGGGGCTGTACAGGGTCAGTACTTC. Translated, it gives CASMGAVQGQYF. Using reference TRBV5-8 and TRBJ2-4 for the parts outside the CDR3, the full variable domain is EAGVTQSPTHLIKTRGQQATLRCSPISGHTSVYWYQQALGLGLQFLLWYDEGEERNRGNFPPRFSGRQFPNYSSELNVNALELEDSALYLCASMGAVQGQYFGAGTRLSVL.

The chain carries TRBV6-5 and TRBJ1-5, with D unclear. The germline V gene encodes CDR1 MNHEY and CDR2 SVGAGI. This CDR3 contains 15 residues. Trimming pared 10 bases from V and 0 bases from J, leaving 16 bases between. This CDR3 reads CATGPGSNSNQPQHF. Here the CDR3 DNA reads TGTGCCACAGGCCCGGGGTCAAATAGCAATCAGCCCCAGCATTTT.

The CDR3 protein is CASSIPGGGSNQPQHF. The CDR3 bases are TGTGCCAGTAGTATACCGGGGGGCGGGAGCAATCAGCCCCAGCATTTT. The chain uses TRBV19 and TRBJ1-5; tentatively, D is TRBD1 (6 bases). The CDR3 is 16 amino acids. In germline, CDR1 is LNHDA, CDR2 SQIVND (reference sequence). Trimming removed 2 bases from V and 1 base from J, with 12 bases in between.

This clone was detected only once. The chain uses TRBV29-1 and TRBJ2-1; D might be TRBD2 (5 bases). The CDR3 sequence is 16 residues long. CDR1 SQVTM and CDR2 ANQGSEA come from the germline V gene. Trimming took off 2 bases at V and 6 bases at J, with 20 bases between the two ends. CDR3 sequence (DNA): TGCAGCGTTGAAAAGGACTGGGAACAAATGGGCAATGAGCAGTTCTTC. It yields the protein CSVEKDWEQMGNEQFF.

The chain links TRBV19 to TRBJ2-3; 8 bases align to TRBD1. V was clipped by 5 bases and J by 5 bases; unmatched bases: 12. The CDR3 consists of 16 residues. CDR1 and CDR2 (germline): LNHDA, SQIVND (reference sequence). Here the CDR3 reads CASSPTVTGVKDTQYF. DNA for the CDR3: TGTGCCAGTAGTCCAACAGTGACAGGGGTTAAAGATACGCAGTATTTT.

The chain employs TRBV7-9 and TRBJ1-2; 10 bases agree with TRBD1. CDR3 size: 13 residues. Per the germline V gene, CDR1 is SEHNR and CDR2 is FQNEAQ (reference sequence). This chain's CDR3 is CVILDRGHYGYTF. CDR3 sequence (DNA): TGTGTCATTCTTGACAGGGGGCACTATGGCTACACCTTC.

The V and J genes are TRBV6-5 and TRBJ2-1, with D perhaps TRBD1 (6 bases). The CDR3 sequence is 14 residues long. Trimming took 6 bases from V and 6 from J, leaving 15 bases between them. Germline V gene lookup returns CDR1 MNHEY and CDR2 SVGAGI. The CDR3 region is CASRDRRGFNEQFF. The CDR3 coding sequence is TGTGCCAGCAGGGACAGACGGGGATTCAATGAGCAGTTCTTC.

The chain links TRBV11-2 to TRBJ2-3; a weak D match, TRBD1 (5 bases). V dropped 8 bases and J dropped 2 bases, with 14 bases sitting between them. The length of the CDR3 is 14 residues. The germline CDR1 and CDR2 sequences are SGHAT and FQNNGV. For the CDR3, the DNA is TGTGCCAGCCTCTGGGGCAGAAACACAGATACGCAGTATTTT. Translation gives CASLWGRNTDTQYF.

CDR3 region: CASSPGTAANSPLHF. CDR3 in DNA: TGTGCCAGCAGCCCCGGGACAGCGGCAAATTCACCCCTCCACTTT. V and J are TRBV7-9 and TRBJ1-6; 7 bases agree with TRBD1. CDR1 and CDR2 from the germline V gene are SEHNR and FQNEAQ (reference sequence). V gave up 5 bases and J gave up 7 bases; unmatched junction bases: 8. The CDR3 is made up of 15 amino acids.

The chain couples TRBV6-5 to TRBJ2-4; no reliable D call. V was trimmed by 6 bases and J by 2 bases, leaving 14 bases between them. This CDR3 is 15 amino acids long. From germline, CDR1 is MNHEY and CDR2 SVGAGI. The CDR3 loop is CASSVWAFPKNIQYF. The CDR3 DNA is TGTGCCAGCAGCGTATGGGCATTCCCCAAAAACATTCAGTACTTC.

This chain joins TRBV3-1 (or the pseudogene TRBV3-2) and TRBJ2-7; 10 nucleotides align to TRBD2. The CDR3 is 14 residues long. CDR1 is LGHDT, CDR2 YNNKEL, per germline (reference sequence). The V segment lost 4 bases and the J segment 7 bases; nucleotides outside the gene matches: 7. The CDR3 DNA sequence: TGTGCCAGCAGCCTCCAAGCGGGGGGGAATGAGCAGTACTTC. Translating it yields CASSLQAGGNEQYF.

The V call is TRBV6-5, the J call TRBJ2-7; TRBD1 aligns across 8 bases. V lost 6 bases to trimming and J lost 4 bases; unmatched junction nucleotides: 8. Germline CDR1 reads MNHEY; CDR2 reads SVGAGI. This CDR3 region has 14 residues. The CDR3 sequence: CASSYGQGRYEQYF. The CDR3 region has the DNA TGTGCCAGCAGCTACGGACAGGGCAGATACGAGCAGTACTTC.

The V and J genes are TRBV2 and TRBJ2-5; D is perhaps TRBD2 (5 bases). The V gene lost 7 bases and the J gene lost 5 bases, with 14 bases spanning the gap. Germline lookup yields CDR1 SNHLY and CDR2 FYNNEI. This CDR3 has 13 residues. CDR3 in DNA: TGTGCCAGCAACCGGGTCTCGGGGGAGACCCAGTACTTC. Its translation: CASNRVSGETQYF. Based on the CDR3 plus reference TRBV2 and TRBJ2-5, the full variable domain is EPEVTQTPSHQVTQMGQEVILRCVPISNHLYFYWYRQILGQKVEFLVSFYNNEISEKSEIFDDQFSVERPDGSNFTLKIRSTKLEDSAMYFCASNRVSGETQYFGPGTRLLVL.

The chain employs TRBV19 and TRBJ1-6, with unresolved D. Looked up from germline, CDR1 is LNHDA and CDR2 is SQIVND (reference sequence). CDR3 length: 13 amino acids. V was pared by 3 bases and J by 9 bases, with 9 bases between. The CDR3 nucleotides are TGTGCCAGTAGTATCTCAGCGGGTTCACCCCTCCACTTT. Its translation: CASSISAGSPLHF. The full variable domain, completed using reference TRBV19 and TRBJ1-6, is DGGITQSPKYLFRKEGQNVTLSCEQNLNHDAMYWYRQDPGQGLRLIYYSQIVNDFQKGDIAEGYSVSREKKESFPLTVTSAQKNPTAFYLCASSISAGSPLHFGNGTRLTVT.

The V and J genes are TRBV3-1 (or the pseudogene TRBV3-2) and TRBJ1-2; TRBD1 aligns across 9 bases. The germline CDR1 and CDR2 sequences are LGHDT and YNNKEL (reference sequence). The CDR3 sequence is 16 residues long. Unmatched junction bases numbered 10, after V lost 4 bases and J lost 4 bases. Here the CDR3 reads CASSRGTGSYSYGYTF. The CDR3 nucleotides are TGTGCCAGCAGCCGGGGGACAGGGAGTTACTCCTATGGCTACACCTTC.

This clone was counted a single time. This sequence joins TRBV5-1 and TRBJ1-4, with a possible D match to TRBD1 (5 bases). V lost 4 bases to trimming and J lost 0 bases, with 10 bases between them. CDR1 SGHRS and CDR2 YFSETQ come from the germline V gene. The CDR3 is 15 amino acids. The CDR3 spells CASSAGDATNEKLFF. Here the CDR3 DNA reads TGCGCCAGCAGCGCGGGGGATGCAACTAATGAAAAACTGTTTTTT.

The chain links TRBV11-2 to TRBJ1-5; D may be TRBD1 (6 bases). The CDR3 has 18 residues. Trimming removed 1 base from V and 0 bases from J, with 16 bases in between. Germline V CDR1 and CDR2: SGHAT, FQNNGV. CDR3 sequence reads: CASSLGLGGRFSNQPQHF. The CDR3 region has the DNA TGTGCCAGCAGCTTAGGTTTGGGGGGGCGCTTTAGCAATCAGCCCCAGCATTTT.

This clone was seen just once. The rearrangement joins TRBV18 to TRBJ2-1; 7 positions match TRBD1. Germline CDR1 is KGHSH and CDR2 is LQKENI. V gave up 6 bases and J gave up 8 bases; unmatched junction bases: 13. The CDR3 loop spans 15 amino acids. The CDR3 coding sequence is TGTGCCAGCTCGTTCCGGGACAGTGTATACGATGAGCAGTTCTTC. It translates to CASSFRDSVYDEQFF.